This T cell receptor (beta chain) was observed in a study of blood T cell repertoires in COVID-19. Study-wide context: Sources were T cells, B-cell-depleted T cells, or PBMCs; the material itself was cDNA or gDNA.

V was clipped by 6 bases and J by 2 bases; unmatched bases: 11. This CDR3 is 16 amino acids long. CDR1 is MDHEN and CDR2 is SYDVKM in the germline V gene. Original data processing: Nucleated cell counts were estimated from reference gene primer amplification. The data were produced by immunoSEQ multiplex PCR, yet TCRdb's version contains in-frame clones alone and is incomplete. V, J and clone size reflect that table, while D and trimming were determined from the DNA. The data show 150,000 to 200,000 clones, 80% to 90% seen once. The sequence was collected from a human donor in a cohort sampled during active COVID-19. This chain joins TRBV28 and TRBJ2-5; 8 bases line up with TRBD2. The sequenced sample was peripheral blood. CDR3 DNA: TGTGCCAGCAGCCCCAGGCGGGCGGGGGGTCAAGAGACCCAGTACTTC. Translating it yields CASSPRRAGGQETQYF.